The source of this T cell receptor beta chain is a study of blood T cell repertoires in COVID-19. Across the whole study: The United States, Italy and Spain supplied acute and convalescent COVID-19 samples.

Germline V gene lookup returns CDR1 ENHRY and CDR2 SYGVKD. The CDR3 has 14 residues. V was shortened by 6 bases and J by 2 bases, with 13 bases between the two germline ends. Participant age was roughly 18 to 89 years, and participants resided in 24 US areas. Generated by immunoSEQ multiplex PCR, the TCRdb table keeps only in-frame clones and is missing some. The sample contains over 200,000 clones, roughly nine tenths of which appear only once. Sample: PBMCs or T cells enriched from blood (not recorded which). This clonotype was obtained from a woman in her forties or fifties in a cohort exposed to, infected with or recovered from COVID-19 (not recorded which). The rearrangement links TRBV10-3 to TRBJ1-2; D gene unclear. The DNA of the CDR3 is TGTGCCATCAGGGCCGAGGGCCCCAACTATGGCTACACCTTC. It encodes CAIRAEGPNYGYTF.